This T cell receptor beta chain was obtained from a study of blood T cell repertoires in COVID-19. TCRdb's copy holds only in-frame clones and misses some; the assay was immunoSEQ multiplex PCR. The sample yields around 280,000 clones, around 85% seen once. The V gene lost 4 bases and the J gene lost 7 bases, with 20 bases spanning the gap. This CDR3 contains 16 residues. Germline-derived CDR1 and CDR2 are LGHDT and YNNKEL (reference sequence). Sequenced input: peripheral blood. V and J are TRBV3-1 (or the pseudogene TRBV3-2) and TRBJ2-1; tentatively, D is TRBD2 (6 bases). This TCR was sampled from a woman aged 45-65 years with active or convalescent COVID-19. Here the CDR3 DNA reads TGTGCCAGCAGCCGGGCCAAGGGGACTTGGGGGAATGAGCAGTTCTTC. This encodes CASSRAKGTWGNEQFF.